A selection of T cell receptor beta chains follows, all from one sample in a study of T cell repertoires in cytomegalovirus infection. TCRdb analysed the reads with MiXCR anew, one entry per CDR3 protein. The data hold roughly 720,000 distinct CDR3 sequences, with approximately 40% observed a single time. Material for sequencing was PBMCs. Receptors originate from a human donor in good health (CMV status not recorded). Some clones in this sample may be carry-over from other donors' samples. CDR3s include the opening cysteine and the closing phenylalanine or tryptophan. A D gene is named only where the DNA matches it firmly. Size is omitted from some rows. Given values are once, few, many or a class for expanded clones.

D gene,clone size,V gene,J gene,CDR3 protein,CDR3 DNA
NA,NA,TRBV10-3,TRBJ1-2,CAISEVLNYGYTF,TGTGCCATCAGTGAGGTCCTTAACTATGGCTACACCTTC
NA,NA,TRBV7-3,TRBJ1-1,CSSSFVNTEAFF,TGTTCCAGCAGCTTCGTAAACACTGAAGCTTTCTTT
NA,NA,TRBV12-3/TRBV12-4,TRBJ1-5,CASRPWGGQPQHF,TGTGCCAGCAGACCCTGGGGTGGCCAGCCCCAGCATTTT
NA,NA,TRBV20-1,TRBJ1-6,CSARAVGGGGSPLHF,TGCAGTGCTAGAGCTGTGGGGGGCGGGGGCTCACCCCTCCACTTT
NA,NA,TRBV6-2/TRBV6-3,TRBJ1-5,CASSYGPQPQHF,TGTGCCAGCAGTTACGGGCCACAGCCCCAGCATTTT
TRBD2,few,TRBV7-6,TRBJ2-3,CASSLDPTSGGAIDTDTQYF,TGTGCCAGCAGCTTAGATCCGACTAGCGGGGGGGCAATAGATACAGATACGCAGTATTTT
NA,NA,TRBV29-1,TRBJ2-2,CSVAHSNTGELFF,TGCAGCGTTGCCCACTCGAACACCGGGGAGCTGTTTTTT
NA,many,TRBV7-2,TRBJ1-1,CASSLTAGKNTEAFF,TGTGCCAGCAGCTTAACGGCAGGGAAGAACACTGAAGCTTTCTTT
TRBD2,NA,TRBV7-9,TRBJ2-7,CASSLGLAHEQYF,TGTGCCAGCAGCTTGGGACTAGCCCACGAGCAGTACTTC
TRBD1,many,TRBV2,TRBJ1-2,CASSETGDYGYTF,TGTGCCAGCAGTGAGACAGGGGACTATGGCTACACCTTC
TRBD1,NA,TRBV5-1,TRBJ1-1,CASSGWTGGDTEAFF,TGCGCCAGCAGCGGATGGACAGGAGGAGACACTGAAGCTTTCTTT
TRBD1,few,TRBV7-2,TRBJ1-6,CASRSRQGVNSPLHF,TGTGCCAGCAGGTCCCGACAGGGGGTGAATTCACCCCTCCACTTT
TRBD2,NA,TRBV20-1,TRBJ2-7,CSARSASGSNEQYF,TGCAGTGCCCGGTCGGCTAGCGGGAGTAACGAGCAGTACTTC
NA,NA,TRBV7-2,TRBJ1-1,CASSLAGRRSAEAFF,TGTGCCAGCAGCTTAGCGGGACGGCGGTCCGCCGAAGCTTTCTTT
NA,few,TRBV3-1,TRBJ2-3,CASSQDGGIDTQYF,TGTGCCAGCAGCCAAGATGGGGGGATAGATACGCAGTATTTT
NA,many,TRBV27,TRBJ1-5,CASSRLGASNQPQHF,TGTGCCAGCAGCAGGCTAGGGGCTAGCAATCAGCCCCAGCATTTT
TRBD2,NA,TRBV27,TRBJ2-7,CASSSPRLAGGPGEQYF,TGTGCCAGCAGTTCGCCGCGACTAGCGGGAGGGCCGGGAGAGCAGTACTTC
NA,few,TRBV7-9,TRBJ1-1,CASTLTTEAFF,TGTGCCAGCACCTTAACCACTGAAGCTTTCTTT
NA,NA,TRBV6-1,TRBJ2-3,CASSGPGSTDTQYF,TGTGCCAGCAGTGGACCCGGAAGCACAGATACGCAGTATTTT
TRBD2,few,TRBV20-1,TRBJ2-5,CSARDIERVAGETQYF,TGCAGTGCTAGAGATATCGAGAGGGTAGCGGGCGAGACCCAGTACTTC
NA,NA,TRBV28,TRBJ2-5,CASSRGTETQYF,TGTGCCAGCAGTCGTGGTACGGAGACCCAGTACTTC
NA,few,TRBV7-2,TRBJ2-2,CASSRGVGGTGELFF,TGTGCCAGCAGCAGGGGGGTCGGCGGCACCGGGGAGCTGTTTTTT